Listed below are T cell receptor beta chains from one sample, sequenced in a study of T-cell reconstitution after alpha-beta-depleted transplantation in children. TCRdb reprocessed the PCR reads via MiXCR and lists one record per CDR3 protein. The sample holds hundreds of thousands of distinct CDR3 sequences; around 17% are singletons and the top ten take approximately 3%. The material was PBMCs from the stem cell graft donor, obtained from the stem cell graft. The receptors originated from a human donor who donated a stem cell graft to a child with acute lymphoblastic leukemia. Each CDR3 is given with its conserved first and last residue. The D gene is left open where the match is weak. The size field is filled for only some rows; it gives once, few, many or a size class.

13 TRBJ1-1 - - TRBV29-1 TGCAGCGCCACGGGGGTTTCAGGGACTGAAGCTTTCTTT CSATGVSGTEAFF
15 TRBJ2-3 TRBD2 few TRBV6-1 TGTGCCAGCAGTCGACTAGCGGGAGGTGCAGATACGCAGTATTTT CASSRLAGGADTQYF
14 TRBJ2-5 - few TRBV7-6 TGTGCCAGCAGCTTAGGGTCGGCTACGGAGACCCAGTACTTC CASSLGSATETQYF
14 TRBJ2-7 - few TRBV9 TGTGCCAGCAGCGTCGGAAAAGGATCCTACGAGCAGTACTTC CASSVGKGSYEQYF
12 TRBJ2-7 - once TRBV10-3 TGTGCCATCAGTGATCCAACCTACGAGCAGTACTTC CAISDPTYEQYF
14 TRBJ1-2 - - TRBV6-1 TGTGCCAGCAGTGAAGCTATGCTGTACGGCGGCTACACCTTC CASSEAMLYGGYTF
12 TRBJ1-2 - many TRBV29-1 TGCAGCGTTGAAAATAGAGGGGATGGCTACACCTTC CSVENRGDGYTF
15 TRBJ2-1 TRBD2 - TRBV19 TGTGCCAGTAGTTACACTAGCGGTACCTACAATGAGCAGTTCTTC CASSYTSGTYNEQFF
14 TRBJ1-2 TRBD1 - TRBV19 TGTGCCAGTAGTGCGTACCGGGACAGCTATGGCTACACCTTC CASSAYRDSYGYTF
10 TRBJ2-1 - few TRBV10-3 TGTGCCATCAGTGAAAATGAGCAGTTCTTC CAISENEQFF
15 TRBJ2-3 - few TRBV15 TGTGCCACCAGGCCGAAGGAGACTACCGCAGATACGCAGTATTTT CATRPKETTADTQYF
14 TRBJ2-1 - few TRBV5-1 TGCGCCAGCAGCAGGGGGGGGGCCTACAATGAGCAGTTCTTC CASSRGGAYNEQFF
13 TRBJ1-6 - - TRBV6-1 TGTGCCAGCAGCTGGATGGTTAATTCACCCCTCCACTTT CASSWMVNSPLHF
16 TRBJ1-2 TRBD1 - TRBV19 TGTGCCAGTAGTCCCTGGACAGGCCCAAAGGGCTATGGCTACACCTTC CASSPWTGPKGYGYTF
15 TRBJ2-7 - many TRBV20-1 TGCAGTGCTAGAGACCCCAGAAAGAGCTCCTACGAGCAGTACTTC CSARDPRKSSYEQYF
16 TRBJ2-7 TRBD2 - TRBV5-1 TGCGCCAGCAGCTTGGCCGGGACTAGCGGATCCTACGAGCAGTACTTC CASSLAGTSGSYEQYF
13 TRBJ1-1 - - TRBV5-1 TGCGCCAGCAGGGGGGACGGAGGCACTGAAGCTTTCTTT CASRGDGGTEAFF
17 TRBJ1-1 TRBD1 few TRBV30 TGTGCCTGGAGTGCTGTCCGACAGGGGAAACTGTGGACTGAAGCTTTCTTT CAWSAVRQGKLWTEAFF
15 TRBJ2-5 - - TRBV9 TGTGCCAGCAGCCCCCACGGGGATCCCGGGGAGACCCAGTACTTC CASSPHGDPGETQYF
15 TRBJ2-2 - few TRBV4-1 TGCGCCAGCAGTTCACTGGGGGGTTCCACCGGGGAGCTGTTTTTT CASSSLGGSTGELFF
18 TRBJ2-2 TRBD2 few TRBV9 TGTGCCAGCAGCCCCGGGGTAGCGGGACCTCTAAACACCGGGGAGCTGTTTTTT CASSPGVAGPLNTGELFF
14 TRBJ2-7 TRBD1 - TRBV6-5 TGTGCCAGCAGTTGGGGGACAGGGGGGGGCGAGCAGTACTTC CASSWGTGGGEQYF
15 TRBJ2-1 TRBD1 few TRBV12-3/TRBV12-4 TGTGCCAGCAGCCGAGGACAGGGGGCTTACAATGAGCAGTTCTTC CASSRGQGAYNEQFF
13 TRBJ2-1 - - TRBV19 TGTGCCAGTTGGGGGGAGCCTTACAATGAGCAGTTCTTC CASWGEPYNEQFF
13 TRBJ1-5 TRBD1 few TRBV27 TGTGCCAGCTCAGACAGGGATCATCAGCCCCAGCATTTT CASSDRDHQPQHF
16 TRBJ2-3 - few TRBV5-1 TGCGCCAGCAGCTTGGTAACCCTCTCTAGCACAGATACGCAGTATTTT CASSLVTLSSTDTQYF
16 TRBJ2-1 - few TRBV5-6 TGTGCCAGCAGCTTGGCCGGGCACTTCTTAGGCGATGAGCAGTTCTTC CASSLAGHFLGDEQFF
17 TRBJ1-6 - few TRBV5-1 TGCGCCAGCAGCTCTCAGACGGCCGGCTCCTATAATTCACCCCTCCACTTT CASSSQTAGSYNSPLHF
12 TRBJ2-3 - few TRBV25-1 TGTGCCAGCAGCCGTAGCCCAGATACGCAGTATTTT CASSRSPDTQYF
17 TRBJ2-1 - few TRBV15 TGTGCCACCAGCAGTCAATCCTTCGAGGGAGGATACAATGAGCAGTTCTTC CATSSQSFEGGYNEQFF
18 TRBJ2-1 TRBD1 few TRBV5-5 TGTGCCAGCAGCTTGAAGGAATTGGGACAGGGGAGATATAATGAGCAGTTCTTC CASSLKELGQGRYNEQFF
15 TRBJ2-1 TRBD2 - TRBV6-1 TGTGCCAGCAGGAAACTAGCGGGAGGGAGCAATGAGCAGTTCTTC CASRKLAGGSNEQFF
15 TRBJ2-7 TRBD1 - TRBV5-1 TGCGCCAGCAGCCAAGGAGACAGGGGTCTGAACGAGCAGTACTTC CASSQGDRGLNEQYF
12 TRBJ2-3 - few TRBV6-5 TGTGCCAGCAGCCAGGCTGGGGATACGCAGTATTTT CASSQAGDTQYF
13 TRBJ2-7 - many TRBV7-9 TGTGCCAGCAGCTTCGGGGGAGACTACGAGCAGTACTTC CASSFGGDYEQYF
13 TRBJ2-7 TRBD2 - TRBV20-1 TGCAGTGCTAGCCTAGCGGATTCCTACGAGCAGTACTTC CSASLADSYEQYF
15 TRBJ2-7 TRBD2 - TRBV3-1 TGTGCCAGCAGCCAAGCGGCGGGAGCGTCCTACGAGCAGTACTTC CASSQAAGASYEQYF
14 TRBJ2-7 - few TRBV3-1 TGTGCCAGCAGCCAAGACGCCAGGGATAACGAGCAGTACTTC CASSQDARDNEQYF
17 TRBJ2-3 TRBD2 few TRBV25-1 TGTGCCAGCAGTGGGGGACTAGCGGGAGGGCCACTAGATACGCAGTATTTT CASSGGLAGGPLDTQYF
18 TRBJ2-7 - - TRBV5-1 TGCGCCAGCAGCTTGGCCTCCCAGACTTGGGCCGCCTCCTACGAGCAGTACTTC CASSLASQTWAASYEQYF
13 TRBJ1-1 - few TRBV29-1 TGCAGCGTTGCAAGGTCGGTGGGCACTGAAGCTTTCTTT CSVARSVGTEAFF
16 TRBJ2-1 - - TRBV21-1 TGTGCCAGCAGCAACAGGGTGCGGGAGGACTACAATGAGCAGTTCTTC CASSNRVREDYNEQFF
16 TRBJ2-7 TRBD2 few TRBV29-1 TGCAGCGTTGGGACTAGCGGGAGGGCGGGGCCCTACGAGCAGTACTTC CSVGTSGRAGPYEQYF
14 TRBJ2-1 - few TRBV5-6 TGTGCCAGCAGCTTTAGTGACTATAACAATGAGCAGTTCTTC CASSFSDYNNEQFF
14 TRBJ2-4 TRBD1 few TRBV29-1 TGCAGCGTTGAATGGCCCGGACAGGGGTTCATTCAGTACTTC CSVEWPGQGFIQYF
15 TRBJ2-1 - - TRBV20-1 TGCAGTGCTAGAGAGCAGGTCAAACCCCACAATGAGCAGTTCTTC CSAREQVKPHNEQFF
13 TRBJ2-3 - few TRBV29-1 TGCAGCGTTGGGAAGGTCCCCACAGATACGCAGTATTTT CSVGKVPTDTQYF
16 TRBJ2-3 TRBD2 - TRBV7-3 TGTGCCAGCAGCTTAAGACTAGCCGAGAGCACAGATACGCAGTATTTT CASSLRLAESTDTQYF
15 TRBJ1-1 TRBD1 - TRBV3-1 TGTGCCAGCAGCCTAGTCAACAGGGGGCCCAGTGAAGCTTTCTTT CASSLVNRGPSEAFF
15 TRBJ2-5 - few TRBV5-1 TGCGCCAGCAGCTTGGCGGGGACGGCCCTAGAGACCCAGTACTTC CASSLAGTALETQYF
13 TRBJ1-1 TRBD1 few TRBV5-1 TGCGCCAGCAAACGTCAACAGGGGACTGAAGCTTTCTTT CASKRQQGTEAFF
14 TRBJ1-1 - - TRBV12-3/TRBV12-4 TGTGCCAGCACATTCCTACGGGAAAACACTGAAGCTTTCTTT CASTFLRENTEAFF
16 TRBJ2-2 TRBD2 - TRBV19 TGTGCCAGTAGTACCTGGACTAGCTCCAACACCGGGGAGCTGTTTTTT CASSTWTSSNTGELFF
13 TRBJ2-3 - - TRBV30 TGTGCCTGGGAGGGACCGGAGACAGATACGCAGTATTTT CAWEGPETDTQYF
13 TRBJ2-5 - few TRBV12-3/TRBV12-4 TGTGCCAGCAGTTCAGTAGGGGGTGAGACCCAGTACTTC CASSSVGGETQYF
13 TRBJ2-2 - few TRBV24-1 TGTGCCACCAGTGAGAGACTATCCGGGGAGCTGTTTTTT CATSERLSGELFF